This entry is about one T cell receptor (beta chain). Across 20 to 25 US areas, participants ranged in age from about 18 to 100 years. The data derive from a study of blood T cell repertoires in COVID-19. As for the study in general: In each case, the material was cDNA or gDNA derived from T cells, B-cell-depleted T cells, or PBMCs.

V was cut by 4 bases and J by 3 bases, with 10 bases left in between. CDR1 SGHAT and CDR2 FQDESV come from the germline V gene (reference sequence). The CDR3 spans 14 residues. Method: immunoSEQ multiplex PCR; TCRdb's copy keeps in-frame clones and lacks some. The sample shows some 260,000 clones, about 85% of them seen only once. The rearrangement links TRBV11-1 to TRBJ1-3, with D possibly matching TRBD1 (5 bases). The specimen sequenced was PBMCs or T cells enriched from blood (not recorded which). This TCR was sampled from a young woman with acute COVID-19. This CDR3 is CASSSAGHGNTIYF. DNA for the CDR3: TGTGCCAGCAGCTCAGCCGGACATGGAAACACCATATATTTT.